Given below is one TCR beta chain in context. Its antigen remains unidentified. Using RNA transcripts, the TCR beta CDR3 regions were amplified. Investigators did first-round RT-PCR with HTBI primers, then second-round multiplex PCR. In TCRdb, the multiplex PCR reads were re-called with MiXCR into one record per CDR3 protein. The sample holds 360,000 or so distinct CDR3 sequences, about a sixth seen once. The data originate from a study of Graves' ophthalmopathy and Graves' hyperthyroidism. The study's findings and limits: In blood, most expanded thyroid clonotypes above 0.001 frequency were also detected.

It was from around 10 ml of fresh peripheral blood that the PBMCs came. V lost 3 bases to trimming and J lost 0 bases, with 9 bases between them. The CDR3 contains 16 residues. Per the germline V gene, CDR1 is SGHAT and CDR2 is FQDESV (reference sequence). The source material was peripheral blood. This clonotype was obtained from a young woman with Graves' ophthalmopathy. The chain uses TRBV11-1 and TRBJ2-6; D call uncertain. CDR3 DNA sequence: TGTGCCAGCAGCTTCCAGAGGCCCTCTGGGGCCAACGTCCTGACTTTC. It translates to CASSFQRPSGANVLTF.